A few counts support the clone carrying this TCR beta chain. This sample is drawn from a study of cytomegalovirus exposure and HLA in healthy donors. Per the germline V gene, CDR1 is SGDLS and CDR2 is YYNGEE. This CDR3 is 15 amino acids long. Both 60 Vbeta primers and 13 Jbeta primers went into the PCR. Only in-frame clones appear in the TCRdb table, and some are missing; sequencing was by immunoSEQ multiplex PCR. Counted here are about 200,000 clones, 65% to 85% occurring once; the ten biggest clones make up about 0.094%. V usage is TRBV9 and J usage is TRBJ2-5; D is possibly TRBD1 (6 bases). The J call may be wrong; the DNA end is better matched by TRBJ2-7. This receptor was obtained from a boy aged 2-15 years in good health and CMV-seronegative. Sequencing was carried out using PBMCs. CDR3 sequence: CASSVEDSSTYEQYF. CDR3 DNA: TGTGCCAGCAGCGTAGAGGACAGTTCCACCTACGAGCAGTACTTC.